This TCR beta chain was sequenced for a study of T cells in Graves' hyperthyroidism and ophthalmopathy. Patients counted as stable if ophthalmopathy did not develop within 18 months. V shed 5 bases and J shed 4 bases, with 10 bases lying between them. This CDR3 region has 13 residues. Germline CDR1 and CDR2: SGHAT and FQNNGV. This clonotype was observed many times. RNA transcripts yielded amplified TCR beta CDR3 regions. TCR CDR3 underwent first-round RT-PCR with the HTBI primer set. TCRdb re-derived calls from the multiplex PCR reads in MiXCR, one entry per CDR3 protein. The sample contains some 180,000 distinct CDR3 sequences, about 17% of which appear only once.

V gene TRBV11-2 combines with J gene TRBJ2-3; D perhaps matches TRBD2 (6 bases). The receptor was derived from a woman in her forties or fifties with Graves' hyperthyroidism. Sequencing used blood. The CDR3 sequence is CASSPQRADTQYF. Written as DNA, the CDR3 is TGTGCCAGCAGCCCCCAGCGGGCAGATACGCAGTATTTT.